This TCR beta chain was captured by sequencing in a study of shared clonotypes between healthy human individuals. Sorted-subset replicate PCRs used approximately 180 ng of genomic DNA. This amount corresponded to approximately 30,000 T cell genomes. Using immunoSEQ multiplex PCR, the repertoire was profiled, and TCRdb retains in-frame clones only, with some absent. The sample consists of 550,000 to 700,000 clones, roughly 72% of them appearing once. CDR3 length: 16 amino acids. The trim removed 7 bases at V and 2 bases at J, leaving 8 bases unmatched. Per the germline V gene, CDR1 is SGHTA and CDR2 is FQGNSA. This clone was detected a few times.

The chain recombines TRBV7-2 with TRBJ2-6, with 7 bases aligning to TRBD2. Material: memory CD4+ T cells sorted from blood. Documented subset: CD45RA-negative fraction. This receptor was identified in a woman between 25 and 40 years old in good health. CDR3 amino acids: CASTPGRVAGANVLTF. In nucleotides, the CDR3 is TGTGCCAGCACCCCGGGGAGGGTGGCTGGGGCCAACGTCCTGACTTTC.